Listed here is a single T cell receptor (beta chain). Clones were read by immunoSEQ multiplex PCR, and TCRdb kept only the in-frame ones, dropping some. The data hold millions of clones, with approximately 93% observed a single time. The CDR3 runs 15 residues. Germline V CDR1 and CDR2: KGHSH, LQKENI. Trimming took 3 bases from V and 7 from J, leaving 19 bases between them. These data belong to a study of shared clonotypes between healthy human individuals. The sequence was collected from a man aged 18 to 30 in good health. Some clones in this sample may be carry-over from other donors' samples. Sequencing was carried out using naive CD4+ T cells from PBMCs. Subset given: CD45RA+ positively selected. The rearrangement links TRBV18 to TRBJ2-7, with D perhaps matching TRBD1 or TRBD2 (5 bases each). CDR3 bases: TGTGCCAGCTCACCCTATCGGGACGGAGAGGTTGAGCAGTACTTC. Its protein is CASSPYRDGEVEQYF.